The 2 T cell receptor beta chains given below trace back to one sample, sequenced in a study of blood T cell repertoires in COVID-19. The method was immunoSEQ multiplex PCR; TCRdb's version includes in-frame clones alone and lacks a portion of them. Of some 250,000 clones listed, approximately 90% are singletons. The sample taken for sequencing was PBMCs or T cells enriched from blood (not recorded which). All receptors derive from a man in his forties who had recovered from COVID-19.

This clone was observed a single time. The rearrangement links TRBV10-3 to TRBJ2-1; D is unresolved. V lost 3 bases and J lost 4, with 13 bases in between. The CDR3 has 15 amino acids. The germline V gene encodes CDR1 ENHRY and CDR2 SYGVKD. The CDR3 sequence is CAISDGLAIYNEQFF. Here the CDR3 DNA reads TGTGCCATCAGTGATGGGTTAGCTATATACAATGAGCAGTTCTTC.

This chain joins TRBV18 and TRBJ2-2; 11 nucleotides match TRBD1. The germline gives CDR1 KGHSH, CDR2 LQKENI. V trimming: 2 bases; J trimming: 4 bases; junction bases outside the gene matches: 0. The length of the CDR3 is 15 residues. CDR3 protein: CASSPGTGGTGELFF. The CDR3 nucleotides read TGTGCCAGCTCACCAGGGACAGGGGGCACCGGGGAGCTGTTTTTT.